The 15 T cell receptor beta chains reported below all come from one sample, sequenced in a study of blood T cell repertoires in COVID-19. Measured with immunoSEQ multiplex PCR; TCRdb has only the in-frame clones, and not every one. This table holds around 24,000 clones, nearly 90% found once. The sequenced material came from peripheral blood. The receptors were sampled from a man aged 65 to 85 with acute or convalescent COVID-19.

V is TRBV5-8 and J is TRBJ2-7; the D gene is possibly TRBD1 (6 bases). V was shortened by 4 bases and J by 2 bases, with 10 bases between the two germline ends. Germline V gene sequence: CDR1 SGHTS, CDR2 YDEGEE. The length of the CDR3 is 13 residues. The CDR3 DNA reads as TGTGCCAGCAGCACCTGGACAGCCTACGAGCAGTACTTC. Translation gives CASSTWTAYEQYF.

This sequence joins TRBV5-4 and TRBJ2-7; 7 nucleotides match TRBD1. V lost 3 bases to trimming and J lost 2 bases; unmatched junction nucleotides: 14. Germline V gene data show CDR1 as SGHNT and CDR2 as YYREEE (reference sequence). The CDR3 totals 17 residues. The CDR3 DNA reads TGTGCCAGCAGCTCCGGGACAGCCGATCAGAATCCCTACGAGCAGTACTTC. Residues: CASSSGTADQNPYEQYF. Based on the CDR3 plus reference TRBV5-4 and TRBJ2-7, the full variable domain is ETGVTQSPTHLIKTRGQQVTLRCSSQSGHNTVSWYQQALGQGPQFIFQYYREEENGRGNFPPRFSGLQFPNYSSELNVNALELDDSALYLCASSSGTADQNPYEQYFGPGTRLTVT.

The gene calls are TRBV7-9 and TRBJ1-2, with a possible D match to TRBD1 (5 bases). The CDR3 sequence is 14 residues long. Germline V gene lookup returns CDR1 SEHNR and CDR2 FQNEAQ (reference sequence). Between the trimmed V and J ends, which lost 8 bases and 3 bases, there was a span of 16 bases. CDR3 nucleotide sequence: TGTGCCAGCTCCCCGGCGGGGGGGGACTATGGCTACACCTTC. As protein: CASSPAGGDYGYTF.

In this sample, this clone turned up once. CDR3 sequence reads: CAKPPTRQRQTNPSGANVLTF. The CDR3 nucleotides are TGTGCCAAACCACCGACCAGACAGAGACAGACAAACCCATCTGGGGCCAACGTCCTGACTTTC. The rearrangement uses TRBV19 and TRBJ2-6, with D possibly TRBD1 on 5 matching bases. The CDR3 has 21 amino acids. The ends were cut back, 10 bases at V and 1 base at J, with 32 bases in the middle. Germline values: CDR1 LNHDA, CDR2 SQIVND (reference sequence). The full variable domain, in which reference TRBV19 and TRBJ2-6 provide the parts outside the CDR3, is DGGITQSPKYLFRKEGQNVTLSCEQNLNHDAMYWYRQDPGQGLRLIYYSQIVNDFQKGDIAEGYSVSREKKESFPLTVTSAQKNPTAFYLCAKPPTRQRQTNPSGANVLTFGAGSRLTVL.

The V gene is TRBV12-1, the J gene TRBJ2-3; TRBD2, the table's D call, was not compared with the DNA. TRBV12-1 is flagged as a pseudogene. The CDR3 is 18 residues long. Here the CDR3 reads CASSFLRGTSGRMDTQYF. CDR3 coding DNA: TGTGCCAGCAGCTTCCTACGCGGGACTAGCGGGAGGATGGATACGCAGTATTTT.

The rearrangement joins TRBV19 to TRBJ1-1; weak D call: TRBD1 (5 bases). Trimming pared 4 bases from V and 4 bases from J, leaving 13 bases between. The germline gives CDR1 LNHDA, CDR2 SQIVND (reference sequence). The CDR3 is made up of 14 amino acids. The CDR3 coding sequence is TGTGCCAGTAGTAGGGAGGGGTTGGGCACTGAAGCTTTCTTT. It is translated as CASSREGLGTEAFF.

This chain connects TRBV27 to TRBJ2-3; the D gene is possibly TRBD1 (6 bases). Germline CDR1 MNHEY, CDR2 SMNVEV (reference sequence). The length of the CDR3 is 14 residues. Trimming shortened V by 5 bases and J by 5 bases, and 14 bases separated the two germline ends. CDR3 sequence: CASSTRQAGDTQYF. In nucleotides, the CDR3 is TGTGCCAGCAGTACTCGACAGGCCGGAGATACGCAGTATTTT.

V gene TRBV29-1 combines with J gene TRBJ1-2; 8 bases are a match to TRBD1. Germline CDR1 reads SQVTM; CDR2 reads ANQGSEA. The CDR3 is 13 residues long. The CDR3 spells CGTQGGKTYGYTF. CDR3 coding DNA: TGCGGGACACAGGGGGGAAAAACCTATGGCTACACCTTC. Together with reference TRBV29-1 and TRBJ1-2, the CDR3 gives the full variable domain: SAVISQKPSRDICQRGTSLTIQCQVDSQVTMMFWYRQQPGQSLTLIATANQGSEATYESGFVIDKFPISRPNLTFSTLTVSNMSPEDSSIYLCGTQGGKTYGYTFGSGTRLTVV.

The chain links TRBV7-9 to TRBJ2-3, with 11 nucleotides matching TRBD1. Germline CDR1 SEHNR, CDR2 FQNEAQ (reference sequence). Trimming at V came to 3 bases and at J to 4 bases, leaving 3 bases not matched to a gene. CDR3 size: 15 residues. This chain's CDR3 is CASSLRTGGADTQYF. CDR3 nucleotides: TGTGCCAGCAGCTTGCGGACAGGGGGCGCAGATACGCAGTATTTT.

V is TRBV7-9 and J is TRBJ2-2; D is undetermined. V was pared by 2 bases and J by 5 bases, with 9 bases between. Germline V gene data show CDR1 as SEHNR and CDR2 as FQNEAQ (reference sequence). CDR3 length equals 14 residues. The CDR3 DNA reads TGTGCCAGCAGCTTAACATCCATTACCGGGGAGCTGTTTTTT. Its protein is CASSLTSITGELFF.

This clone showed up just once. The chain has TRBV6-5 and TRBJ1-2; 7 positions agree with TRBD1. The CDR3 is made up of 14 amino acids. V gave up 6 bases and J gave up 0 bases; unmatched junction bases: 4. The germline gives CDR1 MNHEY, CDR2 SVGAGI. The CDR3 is CASRRQGANYGYTF. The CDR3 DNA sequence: TGTGCCAGCAGACGACAGGGAGCTAACTATGGCTACACCTTC.

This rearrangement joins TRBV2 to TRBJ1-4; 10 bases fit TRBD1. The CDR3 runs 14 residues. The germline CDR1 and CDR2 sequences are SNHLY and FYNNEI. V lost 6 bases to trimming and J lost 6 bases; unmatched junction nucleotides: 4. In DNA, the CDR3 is TGTGCCAGCAGCTCGGGACAGGGGCATGAAAAACTGTTTTTT. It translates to CASSSGQGHEKLFF.

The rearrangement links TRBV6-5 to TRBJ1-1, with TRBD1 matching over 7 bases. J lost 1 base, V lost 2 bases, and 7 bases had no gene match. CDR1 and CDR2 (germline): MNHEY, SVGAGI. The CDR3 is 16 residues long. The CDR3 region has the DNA TGTGCCAGCAGTTACCGCTACAGGGGACGGAACACTGAAGCTTTCTTT. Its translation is CASSYRYRGRNTEAFF.

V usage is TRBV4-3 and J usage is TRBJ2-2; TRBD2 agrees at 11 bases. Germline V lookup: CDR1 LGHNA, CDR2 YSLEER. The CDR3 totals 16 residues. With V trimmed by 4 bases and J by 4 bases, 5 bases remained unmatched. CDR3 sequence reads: CASSPGTSGLTGELFF. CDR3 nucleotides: TGCGCCAGCAGCCCGGGGACTAGCGGCCTCACCGGGGAGCTGTTTTTT.

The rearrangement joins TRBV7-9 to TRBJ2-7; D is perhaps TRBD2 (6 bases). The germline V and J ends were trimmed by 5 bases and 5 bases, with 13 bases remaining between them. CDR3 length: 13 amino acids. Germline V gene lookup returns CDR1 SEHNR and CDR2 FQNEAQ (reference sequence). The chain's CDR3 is CASSPPGGNEQYF. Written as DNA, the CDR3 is TGTGCCAGCAGCCCCCCCGGCGGGAACGAGCAGTACTTC. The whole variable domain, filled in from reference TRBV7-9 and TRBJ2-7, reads DTGVSQNPRHKITKRGQNVTFRCDPISEHNRLYWYRQTLGQGPEFLTYFQNEAQLEKSRLLSDRFSAERPKGSFSTLEIQRTEQGDSAMYLCASSPPGGNEQYFGPGTRLTVT.